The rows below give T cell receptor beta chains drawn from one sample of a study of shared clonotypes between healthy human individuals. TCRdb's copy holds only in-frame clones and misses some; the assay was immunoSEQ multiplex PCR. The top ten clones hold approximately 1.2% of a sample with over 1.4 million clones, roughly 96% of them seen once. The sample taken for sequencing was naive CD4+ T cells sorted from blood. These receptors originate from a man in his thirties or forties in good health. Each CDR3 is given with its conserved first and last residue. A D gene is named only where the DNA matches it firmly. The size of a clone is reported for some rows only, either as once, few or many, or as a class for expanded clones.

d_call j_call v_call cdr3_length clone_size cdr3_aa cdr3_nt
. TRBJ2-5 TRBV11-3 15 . CASSLDGGAGETQYF TGTGCCAGCAGCTTAGACGGTGGGGCTGGGGAGACCCAGTACTTC
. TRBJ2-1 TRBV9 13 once CASSVGPGDEQFF TGTGCCAGCAGCGTTGGTCCTGGTGATGAGCAGTTCTTC
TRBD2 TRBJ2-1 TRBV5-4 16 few CASSPRSGRGGNEQFF TGTGCCAGCAGCCCCCGTAGCGGGAGAGGGGGCAATGAGCAGTTCTTC
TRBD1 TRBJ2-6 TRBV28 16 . CASSSDRGPGANVLTF TGTGCCAGCAGTTCAGACAGGGGGCCTGGGGCCAACGTCCTGACTTTC
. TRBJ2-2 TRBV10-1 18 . CASSESRAPGRFTGELFF TGCGCCAGCAGTGAGTCGAGGGCCCCCGGGAGATTCACCGGGGAGCTGTTTTTT
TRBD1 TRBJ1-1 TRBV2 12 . CASGRGQGSAFF TGTGCCAGCGGAAGGGGACAGGGGTCGGCTTTCTTT
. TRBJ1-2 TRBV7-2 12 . CASSPPGPGYTF TGTGCCAGCAGCCCCCCGGGACCTGGCTACACCTTC
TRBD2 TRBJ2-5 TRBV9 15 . CASSHRAGGLETQYF TGTGCCAGCAGCCATAGAGCGGGAGGCCTAGAGACCCAGTACTTC
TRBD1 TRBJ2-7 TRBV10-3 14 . CAISAAGGKYEQYF TGTGCCATCAGCGCGGCAGGGGGCAAGTACGAGCAGTACTTC
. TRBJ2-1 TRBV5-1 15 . CASSLGGANYNEQFF TGCGCCAGCAGCTTGGGAGGGGCCAATTACAATGAGCAGTTCTTC
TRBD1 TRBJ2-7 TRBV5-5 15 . CASSFQPGTGNEQYF TGTGCCAGCAGCTTCCAACCCGGGACAGGGAACGAGCAGTACTTC
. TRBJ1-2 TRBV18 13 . CASSPGQSYGYTF TGTGCCAGCTCACCAGGGCAGTCCTATGGCTACACCTTC
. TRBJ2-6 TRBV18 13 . CASSPSGANVLTF TGTGCCAGCTCACCGTCTGGGGCCAACGTCCTGACTTTC
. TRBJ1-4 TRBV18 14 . CASSPGGTNEKLFF TGTGCCAGCTCACCCGGGGGGACTAATGAAAAACTGTTTTTT
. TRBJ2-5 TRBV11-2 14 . CASSLVNPGETQYF TGTGCCAGCAGCTTAGTTAACCCGGGAGAGACCCAGTACTTC
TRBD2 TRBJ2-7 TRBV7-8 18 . CASSLHGTSGRGAYEQYF TGTGCCAGCAGCTTACACGGGACTAGCGGGAGAGGCGCCTACGAGCAGTACTTC
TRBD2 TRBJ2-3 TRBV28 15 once CASSLSPGGTDTQYF TGTGCCAGCAGTTTATCTCCGGGAGGGACAGATACGCAGTATTTT
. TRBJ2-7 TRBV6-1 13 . CASDRDRSYEQYF TGTGCCAGCGACCGGGACCGATCCTACGAGCAGTACTTC
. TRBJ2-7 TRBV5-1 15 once CASSSTGTQTYEQYF TGCGCCAGTAGCTCTACCGGGACACAGACCTACGAGCAGTACTTC
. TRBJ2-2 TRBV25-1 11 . CASRRNGELFF TGTGCCAGCAGGCGGAACGGGGAGCTGTTTTTT
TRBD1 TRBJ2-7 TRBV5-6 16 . CASSFFGTGLLYEQYF TGTGCCAGCAGCTTTTTCGGGACAGGGCTTTTATACGAGCAGTACTTC
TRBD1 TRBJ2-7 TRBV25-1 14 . CASRIGTGTYEQYF TGTGCCAGCAGAATCGGGACAGGGACCTACGAGCAGTACTTC
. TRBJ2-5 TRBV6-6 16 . CASSYILKTAGETQYF TGTGCCAGCAGTTATATCCTTAAGACCGCGGGGGAGACCCAGTACTTC
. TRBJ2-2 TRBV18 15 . CASSPRTGPTGELFF TGTGCCAGCTCACCACGAACAGGACCCACCGGGGAGCTGTTTTTT
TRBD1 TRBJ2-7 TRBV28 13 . CASSLYDREEQYF TGTGCCAGCAGTTTATACGACAGGGAAGAGCAGTACTTC
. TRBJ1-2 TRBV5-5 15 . CASSLLAGADYGYTF TGTGCCAGCAGCTTGCTCGCGGGGGCCGACTATGGCTACACCTTC
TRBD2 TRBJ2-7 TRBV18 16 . CASSPPNLAGGYEQYF TGTGCCAGCTCACCACCCAACTTAGCGGGAGGGTACGAGCAGTACTTC
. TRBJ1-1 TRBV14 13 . CASRPPRWTEAFF TGTGCCAGCAGGCCCCCCAGGTGGACCGAAGCTTTCTTT
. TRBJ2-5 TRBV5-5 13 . CASSLGPGETQYF TGTGCCAGCAGCTTGGGACCGGGGGAGACCCAGTACTTC
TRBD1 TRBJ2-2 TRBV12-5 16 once CASGLQTGVRPGELFF TGTGCTAGTGGTTTGCAAACAGGGGTGCGGCCCGGGGAGCTGTTTTTT
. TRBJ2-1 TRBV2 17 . CASSERRVTFSYNEQFF TGTGCCAGCAGTGAACGCCGTGTAACATTCTCCTACAATGAGCAGTTCTTC
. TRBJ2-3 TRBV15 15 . CATSSLLFNTDTQYF TGTGCCACCAGCAGTCTCCTCTTTAACACAGATACGCAGTATTTT
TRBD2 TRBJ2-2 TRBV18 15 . CASSPRLAGSGELFF TGTGCCAGCTCACCACGACTAGCCGGCAGCGGGGAGCTGTTTTTT
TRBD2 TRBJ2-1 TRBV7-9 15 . CASSQGTSGRDEQFF TGTGCCAGCAGCCAGGGGACTAGCGGGAGAGATGAGCAGTTCTTC
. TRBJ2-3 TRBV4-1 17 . CASSQELGHSNTDTQYF TGCGCCAGCAGCCAAGAGTTGGGTCACTCCAACACAGATACGCAGTATTTT
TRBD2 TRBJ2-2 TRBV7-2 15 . CASSSGTRNTGELFF TGTGCCAGCAGCTCCGGGACTAGGAACACCGGGGAGCTGTTTTTT
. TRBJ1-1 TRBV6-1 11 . CASTGNTEAFF TGTGCCAGCACCGGGAACACTGAAGCTTTCTTT
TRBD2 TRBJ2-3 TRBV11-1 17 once CASSPGGAGYTTDTQYF TGTGCCAGCAGCCCCGGGGGGGCGGGCTACACCACAGATACGCAGTATTTT
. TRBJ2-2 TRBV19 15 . CASSPPLPNTGELFF TGTGCCAGTAGCCCCCCCCTACCTAACACCGGGGAGCTGTTTTTT
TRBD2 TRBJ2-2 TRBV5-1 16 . CASRTSGDPNTGELFF TGCGCCAGCCGAACTAGCGGGGACCCGAACACCGGGGAGCTGTTTTTT
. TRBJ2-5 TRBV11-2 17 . CASSLDRAAVRVETQYF TGTGCCAGCAGCTTAGATAGAGCCGCGGTAAGAGTGGAGACCCAGTACTTC
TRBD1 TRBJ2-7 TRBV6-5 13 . CASSYRDSYEQYF TGTGCCAGCAGTTACCGGGACAGCTACGAGCAGTACTTC
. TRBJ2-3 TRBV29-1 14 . CSVGARLSTDTQYF TGCAGCGTAGGGGCCCGCCTTAGCACAGATACGCAGTATTTT
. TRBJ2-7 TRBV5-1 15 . CASSPGAQGTYEQYF TGCGCCAGCAGCCCCGGTGCGCAGGGGACCTACGAGCAGTACTTC
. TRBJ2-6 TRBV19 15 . CASSITKSGANVLTF TGTGCCAGTAGTATAACCAAATCTGGGGCCAACGTCCTGACTTTC
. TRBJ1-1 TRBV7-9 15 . CASSLVSGVDTEAFF TGTGCCAGCAGCTTAGTTTCTGGGGTGGACACTGAAGCTTTCTTT
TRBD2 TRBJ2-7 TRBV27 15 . CASSSSGRARDEQYF TGTGCCAGCAGCAGTAGCGGGAGGGCCAGGGACGAGCAGTACTTC
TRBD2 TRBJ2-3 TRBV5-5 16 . CASSSGLAGVADTQYF TGTGCCAGCAGCTCCGGACTAGCGGGAGTTGCAGATACGCAGTATTTT
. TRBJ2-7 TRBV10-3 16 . CAISEIGSPDRYEQYF TGTGCCATCAGTGAAATAGGGTCCCCCGATAGATACGAGCAGTACTTC
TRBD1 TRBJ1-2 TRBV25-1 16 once CASSEVSPGQGAGYTF TGTGCCAGCAGTGAGGTTTCCCCGGGACAGGGGGCGGGCTACACCTTC
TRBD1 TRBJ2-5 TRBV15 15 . CATSRNRTGRQTQYF TGTGCCACCAGCAGAAACCGGACAGGGCGACAGACCCAGTACTTC
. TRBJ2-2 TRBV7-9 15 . CASSLVSGATGELFF TGTGCCAGCAGCTTAGTTTCAGGAGCCACCGGGGAGCTGTTTTTT
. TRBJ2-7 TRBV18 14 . CASSPVRASYEQYF TGTGCCAGCTCACCAGTCAGGGCCTCCTACGAGCAGTACTTC
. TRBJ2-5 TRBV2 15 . CASSLPASFIETQYF TGTGCCAGCAGTTTGCCGGCCTCCTTTATTGAGACCCAGTACTTC
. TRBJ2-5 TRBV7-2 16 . CASTPHGWEKQETQYF TGTGCCAGCACCCCCCATGGGTGGGAAAAACAAGAGACCCAGTACTTC
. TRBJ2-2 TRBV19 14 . CATRVGGNTGELFF TGTGCCACCCGGGTGGGCGGAAACACCGGGGAGCTGTTTTTT
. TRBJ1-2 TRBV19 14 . CASSSSGGTYGYTF TGTGCCAGTAGTTCCTCCGGGGGGACCTATGGCTACACCTTC
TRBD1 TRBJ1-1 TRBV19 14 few CASRPYRGYTEAFF TGTGCCAGTAGACCATACAGGGGGTACACTGAAGCTTTCTTT